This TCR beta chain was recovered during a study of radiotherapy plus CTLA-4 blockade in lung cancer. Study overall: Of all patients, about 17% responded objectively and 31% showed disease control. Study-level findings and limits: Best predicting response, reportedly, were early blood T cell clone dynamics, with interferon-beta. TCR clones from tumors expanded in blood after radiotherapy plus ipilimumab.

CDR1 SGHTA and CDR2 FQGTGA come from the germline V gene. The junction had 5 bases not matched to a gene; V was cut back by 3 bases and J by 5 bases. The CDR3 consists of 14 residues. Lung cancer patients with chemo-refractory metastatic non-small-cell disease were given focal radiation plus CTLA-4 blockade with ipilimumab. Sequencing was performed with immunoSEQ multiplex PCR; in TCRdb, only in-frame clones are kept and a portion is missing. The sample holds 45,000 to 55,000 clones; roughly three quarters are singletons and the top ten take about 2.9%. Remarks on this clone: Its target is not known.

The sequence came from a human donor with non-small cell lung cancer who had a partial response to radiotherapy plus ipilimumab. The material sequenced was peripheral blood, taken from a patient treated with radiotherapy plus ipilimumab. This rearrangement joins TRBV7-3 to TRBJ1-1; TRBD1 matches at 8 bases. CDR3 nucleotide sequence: TGTGCCAGCAGCTTGGACAGGGTAGGAACTGAAGCTTTCTTT. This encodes CASSLDRVGTEAFF.